One sample yielded the 13 T cell receptor beta chains listed below, sequenced in a study of blood T cells in healthy people across ages. The authors ran a second PCR of about 6 to 11 cycles using a sample-barcoded 5' primer and a J-beta primer mix. TCRdb reprocessed the 5' RACE reads with MiXCR, giving one entry per CDR3 protein. In the table there are roughly 800,000 distinct CDR3 sequences, roughly 64% of which are singletons. The sequencing sample was made of blood. Receptors originate from a man aged 25-45 years in good health.

The rearrangement links TRBV20-1 to TRBJ2-3, with 10 bases that match TRBD2. The V segment lost 3 bases and the J segment 5 bases; nucleotides outside the gene matches: 8. This CDR3 is 15 amino acids long. Germline CDR1 reads DFQATT; CDR2 reads SNEGSKA (reference sequence). CDR3 region: CSASLAGGRQDTQYF. The CDR3 region has the DNA TGCAGTGCTAGCTTAGCGGGAGGACGGCAAGATACGCAGTATTTT.

This clonotype was seen only a few times. The chain couples TRBV7-3 to TRBJ1-2, with TRBD1 matching over 7 bases. The CDR3 extends over 14 amino acids. Losses at the gene ends were 2 bases for V and 7 bases for J; bases not matched to a gene: 7. Germline V gives CDR1 SGHTA, CDR2 FQGTGA. CDR3 loop: CASSLERDSGGYTF. CDR3 DNA: TGTGCCAGCAGCTTAGAACGGGACAGCGGTGGCTACACCTTC.

The V gene is TRBV20-1, the J gene TRBJ1-1; D is unresolved. CDR1 is DFQATT, CDR2 SNEGSKA, per germline (reference sequence). CDR3 size: 13 residues. V was shortened by 5 bases and J by 0 bases, with 10 bases between the two germline ends. The CDR3 loop reads CSAYSPVNTEAFF. The CDR3, as DNA: TGCAGTGCTTATTCTCCCGTGAACACTGAAGCTTTCTTT.

The chain uses TRBV27 and TRBJ2-7, with 7 positions matching TRBD1. The length of the CDR3 is 13 residues. The V gene end was trimmed by 8 bases and the J gene end by 4 bases; junction bases not matched to a gene: 8. Germline assignment: CDR1 MNHEY and CDR2 SMNVEV (reference sequence). The CDR3 spells CASGRQGRYEQYF. The CDR3 DNA reads TGTGCCAGCGGCAGACAGGGAAGATACGAGCAGTACTTC.

In this sample, this clonotype turned up a few times. The chain couples TRBV20-1 to TRBJ2-3; possibly TRBD2 for D (5 bases). The germline V gene has CDR1 DFQATT and CDR2 SNEGSKA (reference sequence). V shed 3 bases and J shed 6 bases, with 16 bases lying between them. CDR3 length equals 14 residues. CDR3 residues: CSASGEMRRDTQYF. The CDR3 nucleotides read TGCAGTGCTAGTGGGGAGATGCGGCGCGATACGCAGTATTTT.

This clonotype was seen a few times. The gene calls are TRBV5-1 and TRBJ2-3; D remains ambiguous. CDR3 length equals 12 residues. Germline CDR1 is SGHRS and CDR2 is YFSETQ. V was pared by 7 bases and J by 0 bases, with 6 bases between. CDR3 protein: CASHESTDTQYF. CDR3 sequence (DNA): TGCGCCAGCCATGAGAGCACAGATACGCAGTATTTT.

This clonotype appeared many times. The rearrangement links TRBV9 to TRBJ2-7, with D unresolved. The CDR3 spans 14 residues. Trimming took off 4 bases at V and 5 bases at J, with 16 bases between the two ends. The germline V gene encodes CDR1 SGDLS and CDR2 YYNGEE. CDR3 sequence: CASSLAFRHHEQYF. In nucleotides, the CDR3 is TGTGCCAGCAGCTTGGCCTTCCGGCACCACGAGCAGTACTTC.

The chain couples TRBV6-2 or TRBV6-3 to TRBJ2-3, with D possibly being TRBD1 or TRBD2 (5 bases each). V was shortened by 6 bases and J by 1 base, with 8 bases between the two germline ends. The CDR3 is 13 residues long. Per the germline V gene, CDR1 is MNHEY and CDR2 is SVGEGT. The CDR3 reads CASRRDGTDTQYF. CDR3 bases: TGTGCCAGCAGAAGGGACGGCACAGATACGCAGTATTTT.

The rearrangement links TRBV9 to TRBJ2-3; no definite D call. V was cut by 0 bases and J by 4 bases, with 18 bases left in between. Germline values: CDR1 SGDLS, CDR2 YYNGEE. The length of the CDR3 is 17 residues. This CDR3 is CASSVVPSGPDPDTQYF. The CDR3 nucleotides are TGTGCCAGCAGCGTAGTTCCTTCAGGACCGGACCCAGATACGCAGTATTTT.

This clonotype was seen a handful of times. This chain connects TRBV20-1 to TRBJ2-5; 7 bases are a match to TRBD2. The J call is in doubt because the DNA end fits TRBJ2-7 better. Germline V lookup: CDR1 DFQATT, CDR2 SNEGSKA (reference sequence). The CDR3 is 11 amino acids. CDR3: CSAWGGYEQYF. DNA of the CDR3: TGCAGTGCATGGGGGGGCTACGAGCAGTACTTC.

The V gene is TRBV29-1, the J gene TRBJ2-5; maybe TRBD2 (6 bases). Germline CDR1 reads SQVTM; CDR2 reads ANQGSEA. V was pared by 5 bases and J by 0 bases, with 10 bases between. The CDR3 contains 13 residues. The CDR3 DNA follows: TGCAGCGTTTTACGGGAGAACCAAGAGACCCAGTACTTC. Protein product: CSVLRENQETQYF.

V usage is TRBV6-5 and J usage is TRBJ1-1; perhaps TRBD1 as D (5 bases). The CDR3 is 14 amino acids. Per the germline V gene, CDR1 is MNHEY and CDR2 is SVGAGI. Deletions cut 6 bases from V and 10 bases from J, with 21 bases between. CDR3 protein: CASRPGIRSFGAFF. In nucleotides, the CDR3 is TGTGCCAGCAGGCCAGGGATCCGGTCGTTCGGAGCTTTCTTT.

A note on this clonotype: The junction differs from germline at one of its ends, possibly a read error. The V and J genes are TRBV7-2 and TRBJ2-1; 13 bases match TRBD2. The CDR3 is made up of 19 amino acids. CDR1 SGHTA and CDR2 FQGNSA come from the germline V gene. The CDR3 bases are TGTGCTAGCAGCGCCTTTGGACTAGCGGGGGTAACACTACACAATGAGCAGTTCTTC. Its translation: CASSAFGLAGVTLHNEQFF.